The clone carrying this TCR beta chain occurred a few times. These data are taken from a study of shared clonotypes between healthy human individuals. The table came from immunoSEQ multiplex PCR; TCRdb's copy has only in-frame clones and leaves some out. Of 550,000 to 700,000 clones in the sample, around 78% were seen once. This CDR3 contains 15 residues. Germline V gene data show CDR1 as MGHRA and CDR2 as YSYEKL. The V segment lost 4 bases and the J segment 5 bases; nucleotides outside the gene matches: 3. The V and J genes are TRBV4-1 and TRBJ2-1, with 12 bases matching TRBD1. Sequencing used memory CD4+ T cells sorted from blood. Subset here: CD45RA-negative fraction. The sequence derives from a young woman in good health. The CDR3 sequence: CASSLGQGADNEQFF. CDR3 DNA sequence: TGCGCCAGCAGCCTGGGACAGGGGGCCGACAATGAGCAGTTCTTC.